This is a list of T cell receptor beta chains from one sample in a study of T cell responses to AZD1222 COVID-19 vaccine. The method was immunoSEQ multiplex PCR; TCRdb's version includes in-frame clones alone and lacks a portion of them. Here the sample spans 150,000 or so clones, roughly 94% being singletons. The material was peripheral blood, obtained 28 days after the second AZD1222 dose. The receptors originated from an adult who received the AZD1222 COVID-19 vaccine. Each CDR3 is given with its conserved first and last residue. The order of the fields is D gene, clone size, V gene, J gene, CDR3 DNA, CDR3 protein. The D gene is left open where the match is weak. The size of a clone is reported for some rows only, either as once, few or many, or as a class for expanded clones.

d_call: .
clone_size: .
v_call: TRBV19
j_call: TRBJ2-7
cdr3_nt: TGTGCCAGTAGTATGGGAAGGGGGAACTACGAGCAGTACTTC
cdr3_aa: CASSMGRGNYEQYF

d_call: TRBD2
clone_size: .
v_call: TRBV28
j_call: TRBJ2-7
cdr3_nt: TGTGCCAGCAGACGTAGCGGGGGGGCAGGGGAGCAGTACTTC
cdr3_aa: CASRRSGGAGEQYF

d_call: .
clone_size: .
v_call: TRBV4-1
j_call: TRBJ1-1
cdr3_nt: TGCGCCAGCAGCTTCTCGGACAGCCCGAACACTGAAGCTTTCTTT
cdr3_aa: CASSFSDSPNTEAFF

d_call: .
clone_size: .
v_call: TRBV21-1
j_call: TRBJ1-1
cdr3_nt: TGTGCCAGCAGCCGACGGACGGCGGACACTGAAGCTTTCTTT
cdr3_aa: CASSRRTADTEAFF

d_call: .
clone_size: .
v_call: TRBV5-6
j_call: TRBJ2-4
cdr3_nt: TGTGCCAGCAGCTTAAGTGGGGGCATTCAGTACTTC
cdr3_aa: CASSLSGGIQYF

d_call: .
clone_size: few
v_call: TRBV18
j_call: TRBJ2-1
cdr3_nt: TGTGCCAGCTCACCACAAACAAAGTACAATGAGCAGTTCTTC
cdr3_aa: CASSPQTKYNEQFF

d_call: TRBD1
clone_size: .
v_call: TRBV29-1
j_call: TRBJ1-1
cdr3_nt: TGCAGCGGAGGGGGCTCTGAAGCTTTCTTT
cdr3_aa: CSGGGSEAFF

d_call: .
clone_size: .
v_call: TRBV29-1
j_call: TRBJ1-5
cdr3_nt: TGCAGCGTTTCCGAGGGCAATCAGCCCCAGCATTTT
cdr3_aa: CSVSEGNQPQHF

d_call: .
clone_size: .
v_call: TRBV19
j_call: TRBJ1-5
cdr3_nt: TGTGCCAGTAGTATTAGAGTCCGACAGAACAATCAGCCCCAGCATTTT
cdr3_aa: CASSIRVRQNNQPQHF

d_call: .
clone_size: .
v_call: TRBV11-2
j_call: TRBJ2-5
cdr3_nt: TGTGCCAGCAACCCCCGGGGTTTCCAAGAGACCCAGTACTTC
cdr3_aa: CASNPRGFQETQYF

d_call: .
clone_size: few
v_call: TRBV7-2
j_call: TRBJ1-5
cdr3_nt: TGTGCCAGCAGCTTAAGGCTTACCCCTCGCGAGGCCCAGCATTTT
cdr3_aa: CASSLRLTPREAQHF

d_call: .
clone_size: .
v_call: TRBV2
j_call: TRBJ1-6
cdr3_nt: TGTGCCAGCAGTGCCACAGGAAATTCACCCCTCCACTTT
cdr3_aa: CASSATGNSPLHF

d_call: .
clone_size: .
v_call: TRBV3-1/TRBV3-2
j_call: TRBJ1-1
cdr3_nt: TGTGCCAGCAGCCAAGACCACGGGGCACCCGATAAAACTTTCTTT
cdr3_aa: CASSQDHGAPDKTFF

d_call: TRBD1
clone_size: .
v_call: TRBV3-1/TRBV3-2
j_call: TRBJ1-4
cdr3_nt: TGTGCCAGCAGCCAAAGGACAGGGGGCGCATGGGAAAAACTGTTTTTT
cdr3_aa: CASSQRTGGAWEKLFF

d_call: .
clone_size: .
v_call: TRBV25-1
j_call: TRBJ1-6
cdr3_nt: TGTGCCAGCAGTGAATCCTTAGGGGGTCCCTCTTACGATTCACCCCTCCACTTT
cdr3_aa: CASSESLGGPSYDSPLHF

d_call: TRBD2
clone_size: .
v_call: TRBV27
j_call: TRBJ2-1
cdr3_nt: TGTGCCAGCAGTGTCGGACTAGCGGGGGCCACCGGTTACAATGAGCAGTTCTTC
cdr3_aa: CASSVGLAGATGYNEQFF

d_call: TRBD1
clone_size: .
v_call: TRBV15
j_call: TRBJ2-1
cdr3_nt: TGTGCCACCAGCACCCGGGACAGGGGTTACAATGAGCAGTTCTTC
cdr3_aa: CATSTRDRGYNEQFF

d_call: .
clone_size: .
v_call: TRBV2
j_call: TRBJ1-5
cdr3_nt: TGTGCCAGCAGTACGACATTACAGGGACAGCCCCAGCATTTT
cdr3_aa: CASSTTLQGQPQHF

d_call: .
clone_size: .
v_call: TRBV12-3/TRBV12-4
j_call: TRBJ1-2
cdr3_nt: TGTGCCAGCACCCGGGACGCTGGCTATGGCTACACCTTC
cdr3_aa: CASTRDAGYGYTF

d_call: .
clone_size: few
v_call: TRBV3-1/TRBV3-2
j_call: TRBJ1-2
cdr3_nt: TGTGCCAGCAGCCAAGGGGCAGCTAACTATGGCTACACCTTC
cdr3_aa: CASSQGAANYGYTF

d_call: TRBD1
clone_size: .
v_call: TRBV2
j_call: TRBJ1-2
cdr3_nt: TGTGCCAGCAGTGGGGACAGGGGGCGGAACTATGGCTACACCTTC
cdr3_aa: CASSGDRGRNYGYTF

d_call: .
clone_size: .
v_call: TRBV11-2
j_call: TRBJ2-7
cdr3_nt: TGTGCCAGCAGCTTAGTGTGGTCAGGGTCCTACGAGCAGTACTTC
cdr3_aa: CASSLVWSGSYEQYF

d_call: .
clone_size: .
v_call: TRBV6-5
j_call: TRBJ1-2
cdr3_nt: TGTGCCAGCAGTTACGCACAGGGATGGTATGGCTACACCTTC
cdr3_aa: CASSYAQGWYGYTF

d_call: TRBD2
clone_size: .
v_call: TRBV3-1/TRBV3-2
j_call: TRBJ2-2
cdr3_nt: TGTGCCAGCAGCCAGGGCGGGGGTCCTAACACCGGGGAGCTGTTTTTT
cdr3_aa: CASSQGGGPNTGELFF

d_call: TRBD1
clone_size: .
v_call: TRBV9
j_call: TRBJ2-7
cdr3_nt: TGTGCCAGCAGCATGGGACAGGCTTACGAGCAGTACTTC
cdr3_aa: CASSMGQAYEQYF

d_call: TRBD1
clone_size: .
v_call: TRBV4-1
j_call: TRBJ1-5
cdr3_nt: TGCGCCAGCAGCCAACCCGGACAGGCAAGACAGCCCCAGCATTTT
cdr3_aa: CASSQPGQARQPQHF

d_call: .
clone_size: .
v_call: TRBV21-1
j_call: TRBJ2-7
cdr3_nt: TGTGCCAGCAGCAGGGGCTACGAGCAGTACTTC
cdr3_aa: CASSRGYEQYF

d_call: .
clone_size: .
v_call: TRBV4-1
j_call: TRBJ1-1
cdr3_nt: TGCGCCAGCAGCCAAGGCCCGCCGAGGCAGATGAACACTGAAGCTTTCTTT
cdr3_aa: CASSQGPPRQMNTEAFF

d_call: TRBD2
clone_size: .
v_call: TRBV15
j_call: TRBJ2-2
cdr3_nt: TGTGCCACCAGCGGGACTAGCGGGGACGTCGGGGAGCTGTTTTTT
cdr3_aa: CATSGTSGDVGELFF

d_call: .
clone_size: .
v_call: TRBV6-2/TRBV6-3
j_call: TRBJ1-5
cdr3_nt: TGTGCCAGCAGTTTGCGAGGGAACAGCAATCAGCCCCAGCATTTT
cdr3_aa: CASSLRGNSNQPQHF

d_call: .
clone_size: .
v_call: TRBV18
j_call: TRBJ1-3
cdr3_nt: TGTGCCAGCTCACCCGCCCTTACAAGGGCAGTTGGAAACACCATATATTTT
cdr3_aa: CASSPALTRAVGNTIYF

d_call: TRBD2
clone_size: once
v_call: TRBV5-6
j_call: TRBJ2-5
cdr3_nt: TGTGCCAGCAGCTTGGTGACGACTAGCGGCAAAGAGACCCAGTACTTC
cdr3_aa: CASSLVTTSGKETQYF

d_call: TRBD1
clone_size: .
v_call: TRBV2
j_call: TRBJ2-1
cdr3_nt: TGTGCCAGCAGTGAGGGACAGAACTACAATGAGCAGTTCTTC
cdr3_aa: CASSEGQNYNEQFF

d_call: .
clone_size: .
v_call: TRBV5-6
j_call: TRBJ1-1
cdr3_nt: TGTGCCAGCAGCTTGGCCTTATGGCAGAACACTGAAGCTTTCTTT
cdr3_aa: CASSLALWQNTEAFF

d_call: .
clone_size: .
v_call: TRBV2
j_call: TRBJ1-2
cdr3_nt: TGTGCCAGCGCTCAAGGGGGTCTTTATGGCTACACCTTC
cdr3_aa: CASAQGGLYGYTF

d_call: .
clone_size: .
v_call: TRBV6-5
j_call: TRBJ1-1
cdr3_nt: TGTGCCAGCTTGACCAGGAACACTGAAGCTTTCTTT
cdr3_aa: CASLTRNTEAFF

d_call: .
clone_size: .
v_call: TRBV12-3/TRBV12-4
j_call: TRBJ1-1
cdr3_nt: TGTGCCAGCAGGCCCCAGGGGACTGAAGCTTTCTTT
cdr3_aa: CASRPQGTEAFF

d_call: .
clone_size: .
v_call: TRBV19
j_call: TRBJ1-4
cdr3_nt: TGTGCCAGTAGTATAGGGTTGACAGCAACTAATGAAAAACTGTTTTTT
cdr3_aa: CASSIGLTATNEKLFF

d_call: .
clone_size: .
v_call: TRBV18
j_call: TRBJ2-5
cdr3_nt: TGTGCCAGCTCACCAGCGGCAGGCCAAGAGACCCAGTACTTC
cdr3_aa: CASSPAAGQETQYF

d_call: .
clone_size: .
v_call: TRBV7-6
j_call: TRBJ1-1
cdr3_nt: TGTGCCAGCCGCGCGACGACAGGAGGACTGAACACTGAAGCTTTCTTT
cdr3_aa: CASRATTGGLNTEAFF

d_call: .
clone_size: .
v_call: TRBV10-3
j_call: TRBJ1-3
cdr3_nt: TGTGCCATCAGTGATGGTAGCTCTGGAAACACCATATATTTT
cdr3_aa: CAISDGSSGNTIYF

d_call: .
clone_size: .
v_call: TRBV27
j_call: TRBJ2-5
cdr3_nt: TGTGCCAGCAGTGCCTCGGCAGGGGCGGCCATGGAAGAGACCCAGTACTTC
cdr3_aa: CASSASAGAAMEETQYF

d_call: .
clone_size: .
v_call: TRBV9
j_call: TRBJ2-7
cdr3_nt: TGTGCCAGCAGCGTATATAAGGGAAACTCCTACGAGCAGTACTTC
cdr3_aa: CASSVYKGNSYEQYF

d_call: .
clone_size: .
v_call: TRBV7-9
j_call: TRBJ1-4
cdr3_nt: TGTGCCAGCAGCCTCTCGGCAGGGCGGGAAAAACTGTTTTTT
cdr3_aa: CASSLSAGREKLFF

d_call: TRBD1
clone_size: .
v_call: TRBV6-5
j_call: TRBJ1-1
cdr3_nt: TGTGCCAGCAGATTAGCAGGGGGATCGAACACTGAAGCTTTCTTT
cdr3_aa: CASRLAGGSNTEAFF

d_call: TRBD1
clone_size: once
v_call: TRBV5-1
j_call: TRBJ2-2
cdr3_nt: TGCGCCAGCAGCCGCGGAACCCGGGACAGTTTACCCGGGGAGCTGTTTTTT
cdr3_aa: CASSRGTRDSLPGELFF

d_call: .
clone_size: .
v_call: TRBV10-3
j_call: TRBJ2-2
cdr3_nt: TGTGCCATCAGTACTGGACAGAGAAAAATCGCGAACACCGGGGAGCTGTTTTTT
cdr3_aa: CAISTGQRKIANTGELFF

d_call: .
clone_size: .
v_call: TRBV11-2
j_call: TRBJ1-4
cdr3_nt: TGTGCCAGCAGCCCTGGGCCCATCCGGGGTAATGAAAAACTGTTTTTT
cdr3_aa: CASSPGPIRGNEKLFF

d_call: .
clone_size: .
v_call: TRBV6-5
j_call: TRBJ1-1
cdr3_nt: TGTGCCAGCAGTTACCTCTCCTACCTCGAGAACACTGAAGCTTTCTTT
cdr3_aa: CASSYLSYLENTEAFF

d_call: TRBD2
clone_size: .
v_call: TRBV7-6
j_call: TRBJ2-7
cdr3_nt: TGTGCCAGCAGCCCCCCTAGCGGGGGCTCCTACGAGCAGTACTTC
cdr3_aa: CASSPPSGGSYEQYF

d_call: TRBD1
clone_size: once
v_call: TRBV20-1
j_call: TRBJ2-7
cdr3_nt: TGCAGTGCTAGTGAGACAGGGGAGAGAGAGCAGTACTTC
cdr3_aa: CSASETGEREQYF

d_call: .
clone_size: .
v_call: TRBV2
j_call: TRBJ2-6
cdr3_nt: TGTGCCAGCAGTGAAACGGGGTTTGGGGCCAACGTCCTGACTTTC
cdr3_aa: CASSETGFGANVLTF

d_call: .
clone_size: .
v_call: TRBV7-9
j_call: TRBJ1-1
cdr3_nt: TGTGCCAGCAGCTTGGGGGCTCTCGCTGAAGCTTTCTTT
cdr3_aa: CASSLGALAEAFF

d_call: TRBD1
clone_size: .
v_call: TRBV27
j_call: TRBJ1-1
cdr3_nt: TGTGCCAGCAGCCACTTCCCGACAGGGCTGGGCACTGAAGCTTTCTTT
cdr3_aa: CASSHFPTGLGTEAFF